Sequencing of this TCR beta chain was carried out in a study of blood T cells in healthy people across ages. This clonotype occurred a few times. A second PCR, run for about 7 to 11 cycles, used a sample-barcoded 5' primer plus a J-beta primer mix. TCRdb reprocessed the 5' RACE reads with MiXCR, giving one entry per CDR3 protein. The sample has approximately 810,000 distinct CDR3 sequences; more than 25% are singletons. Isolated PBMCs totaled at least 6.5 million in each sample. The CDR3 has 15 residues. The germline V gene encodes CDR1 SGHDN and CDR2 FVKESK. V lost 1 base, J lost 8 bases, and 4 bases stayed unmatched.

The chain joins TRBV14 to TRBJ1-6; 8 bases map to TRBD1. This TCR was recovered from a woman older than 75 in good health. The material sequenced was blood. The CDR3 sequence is CASSQVRQGYSPLHF. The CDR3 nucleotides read TGTGCCAGCAGCCAAGTAAGACAGGGGTATTCACCCCTCCACTTT.